Detailed here is one T cell receptor beta chain. MiXCR, run by TCRdb on the 5' RACE reads, gives a single entry per CDR3 protein. The sample shows about 170,000 distinct CDR3 sequences, 13% of them seen only once. This sample is part of a study of T-cell memory formation after mild COVID-19. The TCR comes from a man aged 18 to 29 who had mild COVID-19 (a few samples of this study predate the infection). Cell type and time point are not known. Specimen: PBMCs or a T cell subset sorted from them (not recorded which).

CDR3 nucleotide sequence: TGCGCCAGCAGCTTGACAGGGTCTAATAATTCACCCCTCCACTTT. Translation gives CASSLTGSNNSPLHF. The chain combines TRBV5-1 with TRBJ1-6, with D maybe TRBD1 (6 bases). Trimming removed 1 base from V and 5 bases from J, with 10 bases in between. Germline V lookup: CDR1 SGHRS, CDR2 YFSETQ. CDR3 length: 15 amino acids.